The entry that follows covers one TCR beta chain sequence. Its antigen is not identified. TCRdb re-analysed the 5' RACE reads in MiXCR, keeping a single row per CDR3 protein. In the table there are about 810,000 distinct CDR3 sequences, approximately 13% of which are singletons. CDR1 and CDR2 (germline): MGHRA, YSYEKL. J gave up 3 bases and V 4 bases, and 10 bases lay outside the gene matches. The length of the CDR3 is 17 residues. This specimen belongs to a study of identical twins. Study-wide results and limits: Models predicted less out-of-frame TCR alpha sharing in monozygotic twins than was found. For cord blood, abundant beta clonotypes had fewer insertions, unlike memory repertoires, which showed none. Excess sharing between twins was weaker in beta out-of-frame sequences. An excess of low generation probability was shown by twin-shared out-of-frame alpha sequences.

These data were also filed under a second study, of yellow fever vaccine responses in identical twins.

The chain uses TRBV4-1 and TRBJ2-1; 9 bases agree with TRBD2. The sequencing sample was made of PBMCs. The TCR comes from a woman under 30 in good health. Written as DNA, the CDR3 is TGCGCCAGCAGCCTCACCGGAGCGGGAGGCGGCTACAATGAGCAGTTCTTC. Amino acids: CASSLTGAGGGYNEQFF.